The 22 T cell receptor beta chains listed next were all sequenced from one sample in a study of molecular identifiers for immune sequencing clone quantification. One entry per CDR3 protein, called by TCRdb with MiXCR from the PCR reads. The sample contains 50,000 to 75,000 distinct CDR3 sequences, under 20% of which appear only once. The sample comprised naive CD8+ T cells from blood, with Jurkat cell RNA spiked in. The subset was: FACS-sorted CD8+CD4-CCR7+CD45RA+ naive T cells. The receptor set was obtained from a human donor in good health. Some libraries in this study had Jurkat cell RNA spiked in.

This clonotype showed up many times. The chain recombines TRBV19 with TRBJ2-7; TRBD2 matches 14 bases. This CDR3 contains 19 residues. Unmatched junction bases numbered 14, after V lost 5 bases and J lost 2 bases. Germline-derived CDR1 and CDR2 are LNHDA and SQIVND (reference sequence). Here the CDR3 reads CASSSRPPSTSGRAYEQYF. The CDR3 coding sequence is TGTGCCAGTAGTTCCAGGCCCCCCTCGACTAGCGGGAGGGCCTACGAGCAGTACTTC.

This clonotype was detected many times. The chain carries TRBV20-1 and TRBJ2-3; D unclear. Looked up from germline, CDR1 is DFQATT and CDR2 is SNEGSKA (reference sequence). The CDR3 contains 15 residues. With 1 base removed from V and 0 bases from J, the gap between germline ends came to 11 bases. CDR3 sequence: CSARGFIESTDTQYF. For the CDR3, the DNA is TGCAGTGCTAGAGGATTCATAGAGAGCACAGATACGCAGTATTTT.

This clonotype occurred many times. The J gene is TRBJ2-7, the V gene TRBV7-2; D not certain. CDR3 length: 12 amino acids. In germline, CDR1 is SGHTA, CDR2 FQGNSA. With 2 bases removed from V and 0 bases from J, the gap between germline ends came to 2 bases. The CDR3 here is CASSLYSYEQYF. CDR3 DNA: TGTGCCAGCAGCTTATACTCCTACGAGCAGTACTTC.

As concerns this clonotype: With a much larger clone just one base away, this may be a read error. J is TRBJ1-4 and V is TRBV15; D ambiguous. CDR1 LNHNV and CDR2 YYDKDF come from the germline V gene (reference sequence). This CDR3 has 11 residues. V shed 8 bases and J shed 7 bases, with 8 bases lying between them. CDR3 nucleotides: TGTGCCACCTGGGCTCCTGAAAAACTGTTTTTT. Translation: CATWAPEKLFF.

Of note for this clonotype: This may stem from a read error, because a much larger clone lies one nucleotide away. V gene TRBV11-1 combines with J gene TRBJ2-2; TRBD1 matches at 7 bases. Germline V gene lookup returns CDR1 SGHAT and CDR2 FQDESV (reference sequence). This CDR3 is built from 15 residues. The CDR3 region has the DNA TGTGCCGGCAGCCCGACAGGGTTGGGCACCGGGGAGCTGTTTTTT. It specifies CAGSPTGLGTGELFF.

This clonotype was observed a handful of times. The genes are TRBV28 and TRBJ2-2; 9 bases align to TRBD2. The CDR3 sequence is 17 residues long. Trimming took 8 bases from V and 1 from J; bases not matched to a gene: 11. Looked up from germline, CDR1 is MDHEN and CDR2 is SYDVKM. The CDR3 loop reads CASRKKASGMNTGELFF. The DNA for the CDR3 is TGTGCCAGCCGCAAAAAGGCTAGCGGGATGAACACCGGGGAGCTGTTTTTT. The whole variable domain, remainder taken from reference TRBV28 and TRBJ2-2, is DVKVTQSSRYLVKRTGEKVFLECVQDMDHENMFWYRQDPGLGLRLIYFSYDVKMKEKGDIPEGYSVSREKKERFSLILESASTNQTSMYLCASRKKASGMNTGELFFGEGSRLTVL.

This clonotype was seen only a few times. The junction departs from the called germline gene at one end, perhaps through a read error. In DNA form, the CDR3 reads TGCGCCAGCAGCCATCATCCGGCCATGAACACTGAAGTTTTCTTT. This translates into CASSHHPAMNTEVFF. V and J are TRBV4-1 and TRBJ1-1; D unclear. The germline V gene has CDR1 MGHRA and CDR2 YSYEKL. The length of the CDR3 is 15 residues.

This clonotype was observed at least ten times. The chain combines TRBV27 with TRBJ2-1; D ambiguous. Trimming stripped 6 bases from V and 6 bases from J, with 15 bases between. Germline CDR1 MNHEY, CDR2 SMNVEV (reference sequence). The CDR3 sequence is 14 residues long. The CDR3 protein is CASRNTGSRNEQFF. The CDR3 bases are TGTGCCAGCAGAAATACCGGGTCGCGCAATGAGCAGTTCTTC.

In this sample, this clonotype turned up many times. V is TRBV4-1 and J is TRBJ2-5, with 10 bases aligning to TRBD2. CDR3 length: 16 residues. V trimming: 4 bases; J trimming: 5 bases; junction bases outside the gene matches: 10. Germline lookup yields CDR1 MGHRA and CDR2 YSYEKL. For the CDR3, the DNA is TGCGCCAGCAGCCCCCGGGCTAGCGGGAGTCATGAGACCCAGTACTTC. Encoded protein: CASSPRASGSHETQYF.

Note on this clonotype: A read error is possible here, since a much larger clone lies one base away. The chain joins TRBV10-3 to TRBJ2-7; tentative D call: TRBD2 (5 bases). This CDR3 spans 13 amino acids. Germline V lookup: CDR1 ENHRY, CDR2 SYGVKD. The CDR3 region has the DNA TGTGACATCAGTGAGAGGGCCAACTACGAGCAGTACTTC. This translates into CDISERANYEQYF.

This clonotype was detected many times. The chain links TRBV24-1 to TRBJ1-5, with a tentative D call TRBD1 (5 bases). The germline V gene has CDR1 KGHDR and CDR2 SFDVKD. Trimming pared 3 bases from V and 2 bases from J, leaving 10 bases between. This CDR3 has 15 amino acids. In DNA form, the CDR3 reads TGTGCCACCAGTGATGCCAGGGACGGCAATCAGCCCCAGCATTTT. This codes for CATSDARDGNQPQHF.

This clonotype was detected ten times or more. V is TRBV27 and J is TRBJ2-7; D call uncertain. Germline-derived CDR1 and CDR2 are MNHEY and SMNVEV (reference sequence). The CDR3 extends over 16 amino acids. The ends were cut back, 2 bases at V and 2 bases at J, with 16 bases in the middle. CDR3 coding DNA: TGTGCCAGCAGTTTAAGTCCCCCCAATACAGCCTACGAGCAGTACTTC. It yields the protein CASSLSPPNTAYEQYF.

Turning to this clonotype: A much larger clone lies a single base off, so this may be a read error. The V call is TRBV4-3, the J call TRBJ1-2; possibly TRBD1 for D (5 bases). Germline V CDR1 and CDR2: LGHNA, YSLEER. This CDR3 region has 14 residues. Trimming removed 4 bases at V and 6 bases at J, with 15 bases between. The CDR3 nucleotides read TGCGCCAGCAGCCGAGATAGCAGGGCGGATGGCTACACCTTC. Protein product: CASSRDSRADGYTF.

This clonotype was seen a handful of times. The genes are TRBV12-3 or TRBV12-4 and TRBJ2-7; D is possibly TRBD2 (6 bases). V lost 10 bases, J lost 2 bases, and 21 bases lay in between. This CDR3 comprises 15 residues. The CDR3 protein is CATASGGLNAYEQYF. Written as DNA, the CDR3 is TGTGCCACCGCATCCGGGGGACTTAACGCCTACGAGCAGTACTTC.

The chain carries TRBV30 and TRBJ1-2; D uncertain. Trimming removed 2 bases at V and 8 bases at J, with 12 bases between. Germline loops: CDR1 GTSNPN, CDR2 SVGIG (reference sequence). The CDR3 is made up of 12 amino acids. CDR3 protein: CAWSQLDDGYTF. CDR3 DNA: TGTGCCTGGAGTCAGTTGGATGACGGCTACACCTTC. Supplemented by reference TRBV30 and TRBJ1-2, the full variable domain reads SQTIHQWPATLVQPVGSPLSLECTVEGTSNPNLYWYRQAAGRGLQLLFYSVGIGQISSEVPQNLSASRPQDRQFILSSKKLLLSDSGFYLCAWSQLDDGYTFGSGTRLTVV.

This clonotype came up a few times. The J gene is TRBJ2-7, the V gene TRBV7-9; D remains unclear. The CDR3 runs 12 residues. The germline gives CDR1 SEHNR, CDR2 FQNEAQ (reference sequence). The V and J ends lost 5 bases and 3 bases respectively, with 8 bases between them. The CDR3, as DNA: TGTGCCAGCAGCGCCGCAGGCTACGAGCAGTACTTC. It specifies CASSAAGYEQYF.

In the case of this clonotype: This may come from a read error, since a much larger clone is one base off. The V and J genes are TRBV6-2 or TRBV6-3 and TRBJ2-2; 9 nucleotides agree with TRBD2. CDR1 is MNHEY and CDR2 is SVGEGT in the germline V gene. The CDR3 sequence is 16 residues long. CDR3 DNA: TGTGCCAGCAGTTACTCGAGCGCGGGAGGGCCAAGGGAGCCGTTTTTT. This translates into CASSYSSAGGPREPFF.

In this sample, this clonotype turned up many times. The chain carries TRBV20-1 and TRBJ2-1, with 9 bases fitting TRBD2. The J segment lost 4 bases and the V segment lost 6 bases, leaving 7 bases of the junction unmatched. This CDR3 contains 14 residues. From germline, CDR1 is DFQATT and CDR2 SNEGSKA (reference sequence). CDR3 sequence (DNA): TGCAGTGCCAGACTAGCGGAATCTTACAATGAGCAGTTCTTC. Protein product: CSARLAESYNEQFF.

The rearrangement uses TRBV11-2 and TRBJ2-3; no reliable D call. V lost 4 bases, J lost 4 bases, and 9 bases lay in between. Germline CDR1 SGHAT, CDR2 FQNNGV. The CDR3 loop spans 13 amino acids. The DNA of the CDR3 is TGTGCCAGCAGCTCCGGGTACTCAGATACGCAGTATTTT. Translated, it gives CASSSGYSDTQYF.

Comments on this clonotype: At one boundary the junction diverges from the germline segment, which might be a read error. The V gene is TRBV11-2, the J gene TRBJ2-3; tentatively, D is TRBD1 (6 bases). Germline loops: CDR1 SGHAT, CDR2 FQNNGV. The CDR3 totals 15 residues. CDR3 amino acids: CAGSSPPGATDTQYF. CDR3 in DNA: TGTGCCGGCAGCTCACCCCCAGGGGCCACAGATACGCAGTATTTC.

About this clonotype: Sequence at one end of the junction differs from germline and may be a read error. The chain employs TRBV7-6 and TRBJ2-1; 14 positions agree with TRBD2. In germline, CDR1 is SGHVS, CDR2 FNYEAQ. The CDR3 contains 20 residues. The CDR3 DNA reads TGTGCCAGCAGCACCACTTCGGGACTAGCGGGAGTCCTCCCCACCAATGAGCGGTTCTTC. Its translation is CASSTTSGLAGVLPTNERFF.

This rearrangement joins TRBV5-5 to TRBJ1-2; D is perhaps TRBD1 (6 bases). Germline lookup yields CDR1 SGHKS and CDR2 YYEKEE (reference sequence). V dropped 4 bases and J dropped 3 bases, with 19 bases sitting between them. This CDR3 comprises 16 residues. DNA of the CDR3: TGTGCCAGCAGCGTGGCCCCCTACTCAGGGGACTATGGCTACACCTTC. Protein: CASSVAPYSGDYGYTF.